The 15 T cell receptor beta chains below all came from one sample that was sequenced in a study of cytomegalovirus exposure and HLA in healthy donors. 60 Vbeta and 13 Jbeta primers were used in PCR. Data came from immunoSEQ multiplex PCR; TCRdb stores just in-frame clones and leaves some out. The table includes roughly 230,000 clones, nearly 95% detected once. Source material: PBMCs. The origin of the receptors is a girl aged 2 to 10 in good health and CMV-seronegative.

Turning to this clone: Germline and junction disagree at one end, which may indicate a read error. This sequence joins TRBV10-2 and TRBJ2-1, with no clear D. Germline CDR1 WSHSY, CDR2 SAAADI. The CDR3 contains 15 residues. CDR3 nucleotides: TGCGCCAGCAGTGAGTCGAACAGTTTATACAATGAGCAATTCTTC. Translating it yields CASSESNSLYNEQFF.

The CDR3 spells CASSYGTGGNTIYF. For the CDR3, the DNA is TGTGCCAGCAGTTACGGCACAGGGGGAAACACCATATATTTT. The gene calls are TRBV6-5 and TRBJ1-3; weak D call: TRBD1 (6 bases). From germline, CDR1 is MNHEY and CDR2 SVGAGI. The CDR3 sequence is 14 residues long. V lost 2 bases and J lost 4, with 9 bases in between.

The V gene is TRBV6-5, the J gene TRBJ1-3; D is ambiguous. The CDR3 has 16 residues. Germline loops: CDR1 MNHEY, CDR2 SVGAGI. Trimming left V 4 bases short and J 0 bases short, with 13 bases between. This CDR3 is CASSLSPLSSGNTIYF. DNA for the CDR3: TGTGCCAGCAGTTTATCCCCCCTGAGCTCTGGAAACACCATATATTTT.

In the case of this clone: One end of the junction does not line up with germline, which may come from a read error. The V and J genes are TRBV11-2 and TRBJ1-1; 8 bases agree with TRBD1. The germline gives CDR1 SGHAT, CDR2 FQNNGV. The CDR3 runs to 12 residues. This CDR3 reads CASSSVGGTGHF. DNA for the CDR3: TGTGCCAGCAGCTCCGTGGGGGGGACAGGACATTTT. The full variable domain, with the rest looked up from reference TRBV11-2 and TRBJ1-1, is EAGVAQSPRYKIIEKRQSVAFWCNPISGHATLYWYQQILGQGPKLLIQFQNNGVVDDSQLPKDRFSAERLKGVDSTLKIQPAKLEDSAVYLCASSSVGGTGHFGQGTRLTVV.

The rearrangement links TRBV7-8 to TRBJ1-5, with a possible D match to TRBD1 (5 bases). Germline V lookup: CDR1 SGHVS, CDR2 FQNEAQ. With 5 bases removed from V and 6 bases from J, the gap between germline ends came to 14 bases. This CDR3 spans 14 amino acids. CDR3 protein: CASSLGGGTQPQHF. The CDR3 bases are TGTGCCAGCAGCCTGGGGGGAGGGACTCAGCCCCAGCATTTT. The whole variable domain, remainder taken from reference TRBV7-8 and TRBJ1-5, is GAGVSQSPRYKVAKRGQDVALRCDPISGHVSLFWYQQALGQGPEFLTYFQNEAQLDKSGLPSDRFFAERPEGSVSTLKIQRTQQEDSAVYLCASSLGGGTQPQHFGDGTRLSIL.

This sequence joins TRBV5-1 and TRBJ2-7; weak D call: TRBD1 (6 bases). Per the germline V gene, CDR1 is SGHRS and CDR2 is YFSETQ. V shed 0 bases and J shed 2 bases, with 12 bases lying between them. The CDR3 consists of 15 residues. The CDR3 spells CASSLEGTPAYEQYF. The CDR3 DNA sequence: TGCGCCAGCAGCTTGGAGGGGACACCAGCCTACGAGCAGTACTTC.

The chain employs TRBV10-1 and TRBJ2-2; 10 bases fit TRBD2. The V gene's germline CDR1 is WNHNN and CDR2 SYGVQD (reference sequence). Germline trimming cut 4 bases from V and 1 base from J; bases unmatched to any gene: 0. The CDR3 sequence is 15 residues long. The chain's CDR3 is CASSGTSGNTGELFF. CDR3 nucleotide sequence: TGCGCCAGCAGTGGGACTAGCGGGAACACCGGGGAGCTGTTTTTT.

This clone was detected only a few times. The chain uses TRBV27 and TRBJ2-7; 10 bases line up with TRBD1. CDR3 length equals 15 residues. Germline trimming cut 5 bases from V and 3 bases from J; bases unmatched to any gene: 7. Germline V gene lookup returns CDR1 MNHEY and CDR2 SMNVEV (reference sequence). The CDR3 sequence: CASSPGTGAVYEQYF. The CDR3 DNA reads TGTGCCAGCAGTCCGGGGACAGGGGCCGTCTACGAGCAGTACTTC.

The V call is TRBV29-1, the J call TRBJ2-1, with TRBD1 identical over 7 bases. J lost 7 bases, V lost 7 bases, and 7 bases had no gene match. The CDR3 extends over 12 amino acids. Germline V gives CDR1 SQVTM, CDR2 ANQGSEA. The CDR3 reads CSANRGMNEQFF. CDR3 sequence (DNA): TGCAGCGCCAACAGGGGAATGAATGAGCAGTTCTTC.

This clone has more than one count but fewer than ten. V gene TRBV30 combines with J gene TRBJ2-2; TRBD2 aligns across 15 bases. Looked up from germline, CDR1 is GTSNPN and CDR2 is SVGIG (reference sequence). V lost 7 bases, J lost 0 bases, and 6 bases stayed unmatched. The CDR3 sequence is 17 residues long. The CDR3 region has the DNA TGTGCCTTTACAGGGACTAGCGGGGGGTCGAACACCGGGGAGCTGTTTTTT. It yields the protein CAFTGTSGGSNTGELFF.

The rearrangement links TRBV29-1 to TRBJ1-1; D gene unclear. The CDR3 runs to 11 residues. Trimming cost V 8 bases and J 0 bases, with 7 bases left between them. CDR1 and CDR2 from the germline V gene are SQVTM and ANQGSEA. Here the CDR3 reads CSLTVNTEAFF. CDR3 DNA: TGCAGCCTTACAGTGAACACTGAAGCTTTCTTT.

The V and J genes are TRBV6-1 and TRBJ2-7; D gene uncertain. The CDR3 sequence is 14 residues long. Trimming cost V 6 bases and J 0 bases, with 12 bases left between them. CDR1 and CDR2 (germline): MNHNS, SASEGT. CDR3 loop: CASSVGSLSYEQYF. The CDR3 DNA reads as TGTGCCAGCAGCGTAGGTAGCCTCTCCTACGAGCAGTACTTC.

This clone has more than one count but fewer than ten. The chain couples TRBV6-5 to TRBJ2-2; unclear D gene. Trimming removed 0 bases from V and 10 bases from J, with 15 bases in between. Germline V lookup: CDR1 MNHEY, CDR2 SVGAGI. CDR3 length: 15 residues. In DNA, the CDR3 is TGTGCCAGCAGTTACTCGCTAACGGAGTCAGTGGAGCTGTTTTTT. This gives the protein CASSYSLTESVELFF.

The V call is TRBV4-1, the J call TRBJ1-2; 7 bases align to TRBD1. Germline-derived CDR1 and CDR2 are MGHRA and YSYEKL. There are 15 residues in the CDR3. V dropped 2 bases and J dropped 6; count of bases not matched to a gene: 9. This CDR3 is CASSQTPGTVDGYTF. In DNA form, the CDR3 reads TGCGCCAGCAGCCAAACTCCTGGGACAGTAGATGGCTACACCTTC.

The V gene is TRBV5-1, the J gene TRBJ2-7, with 12 bases lining up with TRBD2. This CDR3 has 14 amino acids. V trimming: 4 bases; J trimming: 5 bases; junction bases outside the gene matches: 4. Germline CDR1 is SGHRS and CDR2 is YFSETQ. The CDR3 is CASSPGLAGNEQYF. The DNA of the CDR3 is TGCGCCAGCAGCCCTGGACTAGCGGGAAACGAGCAGTACTTC.